The 29 T cell receptor beta chains presented below share a single source sample, sequenced in a study of spatial heterogeneity in lung cancer. As to time point: sample taken at primary tumor resection. Tumor, nontumor lung or frozen PBMC supplied whole RNA that was sequenced unsorted. TCRdb independently ran MiXCR on the 5' RACE reads; one entry per CDR3 protein. Of 9,500 to 11,000 distinct CDR3 sequences in the sample, roughly 6.3% were seen once. The sequences come from PBMCs, collected at surgery. These TCRs come from a male donor with early-stage non-small cell lung cancer.

There are many counts of this clonotype. With the library built for alpha chains, this beta chain is off target and its frequency is not meaningful. The CDR3 loop reads CASSPGFGTQETQYF. The CDR3 DNA is TGCGCCAGCAGCCCGGGTTTCGGGACTCAAGAGACCCAGTACTTC. V is TRBV4-1 and J is TRBJ2-5; D might be TRBD2 (6 bases). Germline CDR1 reads MGHRA; CDR2 reads YSYEKL. The CDR3 length is 15 residues. The V gene lost 4 bases and the J gene lost 2 bases, with 14 bases spanning the gap.

This clonotype was counted at least ten times. This beta chain is a stray sequence in a library constructed for alpha chains; its clone size is not meaningful. The CDR3 DNA reads TGTGCCAGCAGTTTCTTCTCAGGGGCGGGGGCCATATATTTT. Its translation is CASSFFSGAGAIYF. The chain uses TRBV28 and TRBJ1-3, with TRBD1 as a possible D gene (6 bases). V lost 3 bases and J 11 bases, leaving 17 bases between the germline ends. The length of the CDR3 is 14 residues. CDR1 MDHEN and CDR2 SYDVKM come from the germline V gene. The complete variable domain, with remaining parts taken from reference TRBV28 and TRBJ1-3, reads DVKVTQSSRYLVKRTGEKVFLECVQDMDHENMFWYRQDPGLGLRLIYFSYDVKMKEKGDIPEGYSVSREKKERFSLILESASTNQTSMYLCASSFFSGAGAIYFGEGSWLTVV.

By sample share, this clonotype is medium-sized. This beta chain is a stray sequence in a library constructed for alpha chains; its clone size is not meaningful. The chain couples TRBV20-1 to TRBJ2-4, with 8 bases identical to TRBD1. Germline loops: CDR1 DFQATT, CDR2 SNEGSKA (reference sequence). The length of the CDR3 is 13 residues. V dropped 3 bases and J dropped 5; count of bases not matched to a gene: 3. The CDR3 here is CSARDRAENIQYF. CDR3 coding DNA: TGCAGTGCTAGGGACAGGGCCGAAAACATTCAGTACTTC.

Concerning this clonotype itself: The library was built for alpha chains, so this beta chain is an off-target read and its size means little. The chain is built from TRBV18 and TRBJ2-3, with 7 bases identical to TRBD1. Losses at the gene ends were 0 bases for V and 7 bases for J; bases not matched to a gene: 10. The V gene's germline CDR1 is KGHSH and CDR2 LQKENI. The CDR3 is made up of 16 amino acids. For the CDR3, the DNA is TGTGCCAGCTCACCACCGGGAAGGGGGCTAGGCAATACGCAGTATTTT. Its translation is CASSPPGRGLGNTQYF.

This clonotype ranks as medium-sized (0.01 to 0.1%). Because the library targeted alpha chains, this beta chain is an off-target read whose size means little. The chain carries TRBV20-1 and TRBJ1-1; D not resolved. CDR3 size: 14 residues. Germline V lookup: CDR1 DFQATT, CDR2 SNEGSKA (reference sequence). V lost 3 bases to trimming and J lost 2 bases, with 13 bases between them. CDR3 sequence: CSASPSHRNTEAFF. The CDR3 nucleotides are TGCAGTGCTAGTCCCTCTCACAGAAACACTGAAGCTTTCTTT.

This clonotype was recorded many times. Little can be read into the size of this beta chain, an off-target read in a library designed for alpha chains. V usage is TRBV20-1 and J usage is TRBJ2-7, with D possibly TRBD2 on 7 matching bases. The CDR3 contains 13 residues. V lost 5 bases to trimming and J lost 0 bases, with 11 bases between them. Looked up from germline, CDR1 is DFQATT and CDR2 is SNEGSKA (reference sequence). DNA for the CDR3: TGCAGTGCTGGGGAGGGACACTCCTACGAGCAGTACTTC. Amino acid sequence: CSAGEGHSYEQYF.

Ten or more counts support this clonotype. This beta chain is an off-target read within a library intended for alpha chains, so its frequency means little. The J gene is TRBJ2-1, the V gene TRBV20-1; 8 nucleotides align to TRBD2. Germline V gene data show CDR1 as DFQATT and CDR2 as SNEGSKA (reference sequence). This CDR3 comprises 17 residues. V gave up 0 bases and J gave up 0 bases; unmatched junction bases: 7. CDR3 region: CSARDHLAGSSYNEQFF. For the CDR3, the DNA is TGCAGTGCTAGAGATCATTTAGCGGGGAGCTCCTACAATGAGCAGTTCTTC.

This clonotype was seen many times. This beta chain is an off-target read within a library intended for alpha chains, so its frequency means little. CDR3: CASSSTSGTGDGPQHF. The CDR3 region has the DNA TGTGCCAGCAGCTCGACATCCGGGACAGGGGATGGGCCCCAGCATTTT. The chain recombines TRBV7-8 with TRBJ1-5, with 10 positions matching TRBD1. The CDR3 consists of 16 residues. Germline loops: CDR1 SGHVS, CDR2 FQNEAQ. V dropped 4 bases and J dropped 9; count of bases not matched to a gene: 12.

A word on this clonotype: This beta chain represents an off-target read in a library built for alpha chains; its size is of limited meaning. The genes are TRBV12-3 or TRBV12-4 and TRBJ2-1, with D possibly being TRBD2 (5 bases). V dropped 3 bases and J dropped 8 bases, with 8 bases sitting between them. The CDR3 runs 12 residues. This chain's CDR3 is CASSLSGHEQFF. The CDR3 nucleotides are TGTGCCAGCAGTTTGAGCGGCCATGAGCAGTTCTTC.

In the case of this clonotype: This beta chain slipped into a library made for alpha chains as a stray read, so its size is not meaningful. The chain couples TRBV7-2 to TRBJ2-5, with 8 positions matching TRBD1. Germline V gene lookup returns CDR1 SGHTA and CDR2 FQGNSA. With V trimmed by 5 bases and J by 6 bases, 8 bases remained unmatched. The CDR3 is 14 amino acids. The CDR3, as DNA: TGTGCCAGCAGCCTGGACAGGGACTTCAAGACCCAGTACTTC. As protein: CASSLDRDFKTQYF.

This clonotype is medium-sized by share. This beta chain is a stray read from a library made for alpha chains; its abundance is not meaningful. The gene calls are TRBV28 and TRBJ2-3, with TRBD1 as a possible D gene (5 bases). The CDR3 is 14 residues long. Per the germline V gene, CDR1 is MDHEN and CDR2 is SYDVKM. V lost 4 bases and J 4 bases, leaving 12 bases between the germline ends. This chain's CDR3 is CASSSWTKPDTQYF. Here the CDR3 DNA reads TGTGCCAGCAGTTCCTGGACAAAGCCAGATACGCAGTATTTT.

This clonotype was detected only a few times. This beta chain is an unintended read in a library built for alpha chains; its size means little. The J gene is TRBJ2-3, the V gene TRBV24-1; 9 positions match TRBD1. The CDR3 runs 16 residues. Losses at the gene ends were 4 bases for V and 7 bases for J; bases not matched to a gene: 11. Germline CDR1 is KGHDR and CDR2 is SFDVKD. In DNA form, the CDR3 reads TGTGCCACCAGTGAGTTTTCCGGGACAGGGTCGAATACGCAGTATTTT. It is translated as CATSEFSGTGSNTQYF.

Relative to its sample, this clonotype is medium-sized. As an off-target read in a library built for alpha chains, this beta chain has a frequency of little significance. CDR3 amino acids: CASSQEREPYNEQFF. DNA of the CDR3: TGCGCCAGCAGCCAAGAGCGGGAGCCCTACAATGAGCAGTTCTTC. The J gene is TRBJ2-1, the V gene TRBV4-1; 7 bases align to TRBD2. The trim removed 0 bases at V and 2 bases at J, leaving 1 base unmatched. Germline V CDR1 and CDR2: MGHRA, YSYEKL. This CDR3 spans 15 amino acids.

In its sample, this clonotype was seen many times. This beta chain is a stray sequence in a library constructed for alpha chains; its clone size is not meaningful. The chain has TRBV5-1 and TRBJ1-5; 8 bases align to TRBD1. CDR3 length equals 15 residues. Germline V gene lookup returns CDR1 SGHRS and CDR2 YFSETQ. Unmatched junction bases numbered 4, after V lost 4 bases and J lost 1 base. The CDR3 loop is CASSRTGSSNQPQHF. The CDR3, as DNA: TGCGCCAGCAGCCGGACAGGGTCAAGCAATCAGCCCCAGCATTTT.

In this sample, this clonotype turned up many times. A library prepared for alpha chains yielded this beta chain as an off-target read; its size is of little meaning. The chain uses TRBV5-4 and TRBJ2-7; TRBD1 is a possible D gene (5 bases). The V end was cut by 4 bases, the J end by 0 bases, with 14 bases between. The CDR3 is made up of 15 amino acids. The germline CDR1 and CDR2 sequences are SGHNT and YYREEE (reference sequence). CDR3 in DNA: TGTGCCAGCAGCGCTGGGGCTGAGAGCTCCTACGAGCAGTACTTC. Its translation: CASSAGAESSYEQYF.

This clonotype has ten or more counts. This beta chain appears as a stray read in a library generated for alpha chains; its size is not informative. V usage is TRBV5-1 and J usage is TRBJ1-4; maybe TRBD1 (5 bases). Germline values: CDR1 SGHRS, CDR2 YFSETQ. The CDR3 has 14 amino acids. V dropped 4 bases and J dropped 4 bases, with 11 bases sitting between them. CDR3 loop: CASSAAGDNEKLFF. The CDR3 DNA reads as TGCGCCAGCAGCGCCGCGGGGGATAATGAAAAACTGTTTTTT.

This clonotype was seen ten or more times. In a library made to pick up alpha chains, this beta chain is a stray read with a size that means little. This sequence joins TRBV20-1 and TRBJ2-7; tentative D call: TRBD2 (5 bases). Germline lookup yields CDR1 DFQATT and CDR2 SNEGSKA (reference sequence). V was shortened by 1 base and J by 3 bases, with 10 bases between the two germline ends. The CDR3 sequence is 13 residues long. The chain's CDR3 is CSARGISDYEQYF. The CDR3 DNA reads TGCAGTGCTAGAGGCATTAGCGACTACGAGCAGTACTTC.

By share, this clonotype ranks as medium-sized. Being off target in a library aimed at alpha chains, this beta chain has a size of little meaning. The chain couples TRBV15 to TRBJ2-7; perhaps TRBD2 as D (5 bases). Deletions cut 5 bases from V and 5 bases from J, with 16 bases between. In germline, CDR1 is LNHNV, CDR2 YYDKDF (reference sequence). The CDR3 has 14 residues. The CDR3 sequence is CATSGGPLVDEQYF. The CDR3 nucleotides are TGTGCCACCAGCGGAGGTCCTCTCGTCGACGAGCAGTACTTC.

A few counts support this clonotype. This beta chain came through as a stray read in a library set up for alpha chains, and its size says little. The CDR3 sequence is CASSLQSGGAYEQYF. CDR3 bases: TGTGCCAGCAGCTTACAGTCCGGGGGGGCGTACGAGCAGTACTTC. This rearrangement joins TRBV7-2 to TRBJ2-7; TRBD2 matches 8 bases. There are 15 residues in the CDR3. Germline CDR1 reads SGHTA; CDR2 reads FQGNSA. V gave up 2 bases and J gave up 4 bases; unmatched junction bases: 7.

This clonotype showed up many times. A library made for alpha chains picked up this beta chain off target, so its size means little. The chain joins TRBV5-1 to TRBJ2-1, with 11 bases identical to TRBD1. The CDR3 sequence is 14 residues long. Trimming at V came to 5 bases and at J to 3 bases, leaving 1 base not matched to a gene. Germline V lookup: CDR1 SGHRS, CDR2 YFSETQ. The CDR3 region is CASRGQGGYNEQFF. The CDR3 DNA reads as TGCGCCAGCAGGGGACAGGGGGGCTACAATGAGCAGTTCTTC. The full variable domain, with the rest looked up from reference TRBV5-1 and TRBJ2-1, is KAGVTQTPRYLIKTRGQQVTLSCSPISGHRSVSWYQQTPGQGLQFLFEYFSETQRNKGNFPGRFSGRQFSNSRSEMNVSTLELGDSALYLCASRGQGGYNEQFFGPGTRLTVL.

Ten or more counts support this clonotype. This beta chain turned up in a library designed for alpha chains; as an off-target read, its abundance says little. The rearrangement links TRBV7-9 to TRBJ2-3, with 8 positions matching TRBD2. The length of the CDR3 is 16 residues. The germline V gene encodes CDR1 SEHNR and CDR2 FQNEAQ (reference sequence). V lost 3 bases to trimming and J lost 7 bases; unmatched junction nucleotides: 12. The CDR3, as DNA: TGTGCCAGCAGCTTGCTGTGGCGGGGGGCCGGCCATACGCAGTATTTT. The encoded protein is CASSLLWRGAGHTQYF.

This clonotype is medium-sized in the sample. Since the library was made to target alpha chains, this beta chain is a stray read and its abundance is not meaningful. The chain is built from TRBV20-1 and TRBJ1-5; 10 nucleotides line up with TRBD1. This CDR3 region has 13 residues. Trimming cost V 6 bases and J 5 bases; bases outside gene matches: 4. The germline CDR1 and CDR2 sequences are DFQATT and SNEGSKA (reference sequence). The CDR3: CSATGTGDQPQHF. The CDR3 DNA reads TGCAGTGCAACCGGGACAGGGGATCAGCCCCAGCATTTT.

Ten or more counts support this clonotype. This beta chain was picked up by a library intended for alpha chains and is off target, so its count carries little meaning. The rearrangement uses TRBV7-8 and TRBJ2-2, with D maybe TRBD2 (6 bases). Per germline, CDR1 SGHVS and CDR2 FQNEAQ. Trimming stripped 5 bases from V and 3 bases from J, with 10 bases between. This CDR3 region has 14 residues. The CDR3 region has the DNA TGTGCCAGCAGCAATCGGAGGGACACCGGGGAGCTGTTTTTT. Residues: CASSNRRDTGELFF.

Turning to this clonotype: The library was built for alpha chains, so this beta chain is an off-target read and its size means little. The chain uses TRBV20-1 and TRBJ1-6, with unresolved D. CDR1 is DFQATT, CDR2 SNEGSKA, per germline (reference sequence). The V end lost 0 bases, the J end lost 2 bases, and 14 bases lay between the germline ends. This CDR3 region has 17 residues. The CDR3 sequence: CSARDQTRGAYNSPLHF. Written as DNA, the CDR3 is TGCAGTGCTAGAGATCAGACGCGAGGTGCCTATAATTCACCCCTCCACTTT.

Comments on this clonotype: This beta chain represents an off-target read in a library built for alpha chains; its size is of limited meaning. The V and J genes are TRBV5-6 and TRBJ2-1, with 7 nucleotides matching TRBD2. Losses at the gene ends were 5 bases for V and 0 bases for J; bases not matched to a gene: 5. In germline, CDR1 is SGHDT, CDR2 YYEEEE. The CDR3 runs to 15 residues. The CDR3 DNA follows: TGTGCCAGCAGGCTGCGGGGGAGCTCCTACAATGAGCAGTTCTTC. It codes for CASRLRGSSYNEQFF.

This clonotype was found many times. Little can be read into the size of this beta chain, an off-target read in a library designed for alpha chains. The J gene is TRBJ2-7, the V gene TRBV28; no definite D call. The CDR3 is 12 amino acids. The germline CDR1 and CDR2 sequences are MDHEN and SYDVKM. V lost 6 bases to trimming and J lost 6 bases, with 12 bases between them. CDR3 nucleotides: TGTGCCAGCAGGTCGGGCAATCGCGAGCAGTACTTC. Translating it yields CASRSGNREQYF.

This clonotype is medium-sized by share. As an off-target read in a library built for alpha chains, this beta chain has a frequency of little significance. The chain uses TRBV20-1 and TRBJ2-1, with 9 nucleotides matching TRBD2. Germline CDR1 and CDR2: DFQATT and SNEGSKA (reference sequence). The CDR3 spans 15 residues. The junction had 8 bases not matched to a gene; V was cut back by 2 bases and J by 6 bases. CDR3 DNA: TGCAGTGCTAGACACCCTAGCGGGACTAGCAATGAGCAGTTCTTC. It is translated as CSARHPSGTSNEQFF.

This clonotype is medium-sized within its sample. This beta chain came through as a stray read in a library set up for alpha chains, and its size says little. J is TRBJ2-5 and V is TRBV7-2, with D uncertain. The CDR3 runs to 13 residues. Germline assignment: CDR1 SGHTA and CDR2 FQGNSA. The germline V and J ends were trimmed by 5 bases and 4 bases, with 11 bases remaining between them. This CDR3 is CASSDWRRETQYF. The CDR3 DNA reads as TGTGCCAGCAGCGATTGGCGCCGAGAGACCCAGTACTTC.

This clonotype was picked up a small number of times. The size of this beta chain means little, since it is a stray read in a library made for alpha chains. The chain couples TRBV23-1 to TRBJ1-1; D is possibly TRBD1 (5 bases). TRBV23-1 is given ORF status, its function remaining uncertain. Deletions cut 5 bases from V and 0 bases from J, with 16 bases between. The CDR3 spans 16 residues. The CDR3 DNA sequence: TGCGCCAGCAGTGCCCGAAGTAGGGGAGTGAACACTGAAGCTTTCTTT. Its translation: CASSARSRGVNTEAFF.